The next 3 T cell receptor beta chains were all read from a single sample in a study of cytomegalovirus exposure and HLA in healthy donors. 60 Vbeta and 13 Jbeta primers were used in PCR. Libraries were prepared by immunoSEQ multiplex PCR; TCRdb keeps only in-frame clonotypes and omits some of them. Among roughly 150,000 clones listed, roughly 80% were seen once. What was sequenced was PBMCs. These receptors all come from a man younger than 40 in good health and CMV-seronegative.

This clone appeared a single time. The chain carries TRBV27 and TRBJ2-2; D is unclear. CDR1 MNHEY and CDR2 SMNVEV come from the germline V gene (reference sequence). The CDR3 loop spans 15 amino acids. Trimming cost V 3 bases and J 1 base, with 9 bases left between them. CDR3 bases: TGTGCCAGCAGTTTCTTCGGGTTGAACACCGGGGAGCTGTTTTTT. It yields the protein CASSFFGLNTGELFF.

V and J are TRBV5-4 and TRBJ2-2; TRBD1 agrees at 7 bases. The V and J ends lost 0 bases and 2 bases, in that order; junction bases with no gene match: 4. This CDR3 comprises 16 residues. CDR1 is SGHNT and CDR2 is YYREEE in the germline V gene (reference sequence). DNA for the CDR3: TGTGCCAGCAGCTTGGGGGACAGAAAAAACACCGGGGAGCTGTTTTTT. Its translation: CASSLGDRKNTGELFF.

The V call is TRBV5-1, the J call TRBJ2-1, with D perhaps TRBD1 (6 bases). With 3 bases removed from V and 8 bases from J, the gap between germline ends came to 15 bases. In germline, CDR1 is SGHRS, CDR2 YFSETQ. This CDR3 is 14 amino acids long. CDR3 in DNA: TGCGCCAGCAGCTACGACGCCCCAGGGGATGAGCAGTTCTTC. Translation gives CASSYDAPGDEQFF.